Listed below are T cell receptor beta chains from one sample, sequenced in a study of radiation and T cells in renal cell carcinoma. Libraries were prepared by immunoSEQ multiplex PCR; TCRdb keeps only in-frame clonotypes and omits some of them. The table has several thousand clones, around two thirds seen once; the top ten hold 40% to 45%. This sample comprised tumor tissue, obtained from a patient whose treatment included radiotherapy and nephrectomy. The receptors come from an older woman with renal cell carcinoma. Each CDR3 is given without its conserved first and last residue. Fields, in order: J gene, V gene, CDR3 protein.

TRBJ1-5 | TRBV11-3 | ASSREQGAGNQPQH
TRBJ2-3 | TRBV5-6 | ASSQHLFSSGTTDTQY
TRBJ1-6 | TRBV30 | AWTPGGSSPLH
TRBJ2-2 | TRBV30 | AWNSGQGVTGELF
TRBJ2-7 | TRBV13 | ASSPTRGGQY
TRBJ1-2 | TRBV6-4 | ASSYGGVGGYT
TRBJ1-1 | TRBV5-1 | ASSADMRTEAF
TRBJ1-1 | TRBV11-3 | ASSLGTANTEAF
TRBJ2-4 | TRBV30 | AWSVYHEGIKNIQY
TRBJ1-6 | TRBV30 | AWSRNSPLH
TRBJ2-5 | TRBV5-1 | ASSTGLLAQETQY
TRBJ1-5 | TRBV21-1 | ASSGRRKRQPQH
TRBJ2-2 | TRBV27 | ASSLGSAFRELF
TRBJ1-5 | TRBV6-1 | ASRPSGDSNQPQH
TRBJ2-3 | TRBV6-6 | ASWEGLGDTQY
TRBJ2-1 | TRBV5-4 | ASSKAGNWNEQF
TRBJ1-1 | TRBV29-1 | SVWTGEAF
TRBJ2-2 | TRBV7-8 | ASSLVQQTGELF
TRBJ1-2 | TRBV11-1 | ASSLEGFYGYT
TRBJ1-4 | TRBV5-4 | ASSLGQGGNEKLF
TRBJ2-1 | TRBV5-4 | ASSLDTSGGYNEQF
TRBJ2-7 | TRBV5-1 | ASSTGLANLYEQY
TRBJ2-3 | TRBV7-2 | ASSSAPRTGVDTQY
TRBJ1-5 | TRBV5-6 | ASSSQGISPQH
TRBJ1-1 | TRBV7-2 | ASSPGIWGNTEAF
TRBJ1-3 | TRBV6-1 | ASSEGRGGNTIY
TRBJ1-5 | TRBV4-1 | ASSRTWAGEGQPQH
TRBJ2-2 | TRBV2 | ASERENTGELF
TRBJ2-6 | TRBV9 | ASSPGQALSQSGANVLT
TRBJ1-5 | TRBV19 | ASSRGQGNFGNQPQH
TRBJ2-3 | TRBV7-9 | ASSLGALQSTQY
TRBJ1-4 | TRBV18 | ASSRLDSAANEKLF
TRBJ2-1 | TRBV7-9 | ASSLAGGLAENEQF
TRBJ2-7 | TRBV6-5 | ASSPRDPGAYEQY
TRBJ1-6 | TRBV6-4 | ASSDGTGGSPLH
TRBJ2-5 | TRBV5-1 | ASTSLARETQY
TRBJ1-1 | TRBV2 | ASSEGMNTEAF
TRBJ2-1 | TRBV11-1 | ASSFSHNEQF
TRBJ1-2 | TRBV29-1 | SVAHSANYGYT
TRBJ2-5 | TRBV7-8 | ASSQPGTSKETQY
TRBJ2-1 | TRBV14 | ASSQEGYEQF
TRBJ1-2 | TRBV7-9 | ASSYLAGDGYT
TRBJ2-7 | TRBV28 | ASRVQGNSYEQY
TRBJ1-1 | TRBV18 | ASSPGRTPRNTEAF
TRBJ2-4 | TRBV7-6 | ASREDPKGIQY
TRBJ2-2 | TRBV19 | ASSILGEGELF
TRBJ1-4 | TRBV10-3 | AISEGGGKLF
TRBJ1-1 | TRBV5-1 | ASSSGSRLNTEAF